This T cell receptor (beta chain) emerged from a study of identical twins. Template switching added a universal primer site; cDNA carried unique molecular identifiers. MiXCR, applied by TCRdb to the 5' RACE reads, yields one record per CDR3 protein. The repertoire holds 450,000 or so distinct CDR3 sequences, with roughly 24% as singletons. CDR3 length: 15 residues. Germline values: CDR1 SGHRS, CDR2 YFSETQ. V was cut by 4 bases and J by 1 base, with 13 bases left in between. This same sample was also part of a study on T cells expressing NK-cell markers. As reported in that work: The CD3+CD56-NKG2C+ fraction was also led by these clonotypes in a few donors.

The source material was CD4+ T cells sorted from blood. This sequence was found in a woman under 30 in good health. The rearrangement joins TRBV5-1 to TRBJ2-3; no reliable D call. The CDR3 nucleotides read TGCGCCAGCAGCCGACGGACCCCTCGCACAGATACGCAGTATTTT. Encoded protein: CASSRRTPRTDTQYF.